The 20 T cell receptor beta chains below were found in one sample sequenced in a study of blood T cell repertoires in COVID-19. Assay used: immunoSEQ multiplex PCR; TCRdb lists only in-frame clones, some missing. The sample lists more than 350,000 clones; 88% were seen once. Sequencing was carried out using PBMCs or T cells enriched from blood (not recorded which). The receptors were sampled from a woman under 30 who had been exposed to COVID-19.

CDR3 residues: CASSHGLHSYEQYF. The CDR3 region has the DNA TGCGCCAGCAGCCATGGACTCCACTCCTACGAGCAGTACTTC. The chain carries TRBV4-1 and TRBJ2-7; a weak D match, TRBD2 (5 bases). The CDR3 has 14 residues. CDR1 and CDR2 (germline): MGHRA, YSYEKL. Between the trimmed V and J ends, which lost 3 bases and 0 bases, there was a span of 9 bases.

The chain joins TRBV28 to TRBJ2-5; 7 nucleotides line up with TRBD2. The CDR3 is 14 residues long. V lost 2 bases and J lost 3; bases outside the gene matches: 3. Germline CDR1 is MDHEN and CDR2 is SYDVKM. The CDR3, as DNA: TGTGCCAGCAGTTTACCCCTAGCGGAAGAGACCCAGTACTTC. Translated: CASSLPLAEETQYF.

The chain has TRBV18 and TRBJ2-2; 7 bases are a match to TRBD1. Germline values: CDR1 KGHSH, CDR2 LQKENI. Losses at the gene ends were 7 bases for V and 4 bases for J; bases not matched to a gene: 9. This CDR3 is built from 15 residues. The CDR3 loop reads CASCLVQGTTGELFF. CDR3 DNA: TGTGCCAGCTGTTTGGTACAGGGGACCACCGGGGAGCTGTTTTTT.

The chain employs TRBV10-3 and TRBJ2-5, with TRBD2 matching over 7 bases. Germline CDR1 ENHRY, CDR2 SYGVKD. The length of the CDR3 is 13 residues. V was clipped by 7 bases and J by 2 bases; unmatched bases: 4. The CDR3 region is CAIMPGGQETQYF. In nucleotides, the CDR3 is TGTGCCATCATGCCGGGAGGACAAGAGACCCAGTACTTC.

The genes are TRBV12-3 or TRBV12-4 and TRBJ1-2, with 9 bases matching TRBD1. The V gene end was trimmed by 6 bases and the J gene end by 8 bases; junction bases not matched to a gene: 4. The CDR3 is 12 amino acids. The CDR3 nucleotides are TGTGCCAGCAGGCGGACAGGGGAGGGCTACACCTTC. It specifies CASRRTGEGYTF.

The rearrangement links TRBV5-5 to TRBJ1-3, with D unclear. The ends were cut back, 5 bases at V and 4 bases at J, with 13 bases in the middle. The CDR3 consists of 14 residues. The germline CDR1 and CDR2 sequences are SGHKS and YYEKEE (reference sequence). The chain's CDR3 is CASSPFTGGNTIYF. CDR3 in DNA: TGTGCCAGCAGTCCCTTCACGGGGGGAAACACCATATATTTT.

In the case of this clone: This CDR3 is also generated by other DNA sequences in the sample. As DNA, the CDR3 is TGTGCCAGCAGCGTATTAGCGGGGGGGCCCTACGAGCAGTACTTC. It encodes CASSVLAGGPYEQYF. J is TRBJ2-7 and V is TRBV9; 11 bases fit TRBD2. Germline CDR1 is SGDLS and CDR2 is YYNGEE. This CDR3 is built from 15 residues. The trim removed 1 base at V and 2 bases at J, leaving 2 bases unmatched.

The rearrangement joins TRBV6-2 or TRBV6-3 to TRBJ1-5, with D maybe TRBD1 (6 bases). The ends were cut back, 2 bases at V and 2 bases at J, with 13 bases in the middle. This CDR3 is built from 16 residues. Germline V gives CDR1 MNHEY, CDR2 SVGEGT. CDR3 residues: CASSYQSGEGNQPQHF. CDR3 DNA sequence: TGTGCCAGCAGTTACCAGTCAGGGGAAGGCAATCAGCCCCAGCATTTT.

This rearrangement joins TRBV4-1 to TRBJ1-5; D is unclear. V was clipped by 0 bases and J by 9 bases, with 9 bases between them. The CDR3 has 13 amino acids. From germline, CDR1 is MGHRA and CDR2 YSYEKL. As DNA, the CDR3 is TGCGCCAGCAGCCAAGAAGGAGGCCGGCCCCAGCATTTT. Translation gives CASSQEGGRPQHF.

V gene TRBV18 combines with J gene TRBJ2-7; 7 bases fit TRBD1. The CDR3 consists of 14 residues. The germline V gene encodes CDR1 KGHSH and CDR2 LQKENI. Unmatched junction bases numbered 8, after V lost 5 bases and J lost 4 bases. CDR3 nucleotide sequence: TGTGCCAGCTCATCGGTGAAGGGGGCGTACGAGCAGTACTTC. It translates to CASSSVKGAYEQYF.

The rearrangement uses TRBV5-6 and TRBJ1-2, with TRBD1 matching 8 bases. Germline CDR1 SGHDT, CDR2 YYEEEE. V dropped 0 bases and J dropped 8; count of bases not matched to a gene: 6. This CDR3 region has 14 residues. The CDR3 DNA reads TGTGCCAGCAGCTTGGGGGGACAGGCTCTGGGCTACACCTTC. Its protein is CASSLGGQALGYTF.

Remarks on this clone: This sample also contains other DNA sequences that code for the same CDR3. J is TRBJ1-2 and V is TRBV28, with 7 bases lining up with TRBD1. J lost 8 bases, V lost 1 base, and 4 bases had no gene match. The germline V gene has CDR1 MDHEN and CDR2 SYDVKM. This CDR3 has 13 residues. DNA of the CDR3: TGTGCCAGCAGTTTATCCACAGGGGAAGGCTACACCTTC. It is translated as CASSLSTGEGYTF.

The genes are TRBV7-6 and TRBJ2-7; tentative D call: TRBD1 (5 bases). CDR1 is SGHVS, CDR2 FNYEAQ, per germline. The V gene lost 1 base and the J gene lost 5 bases, with 9 bases spanning the gap. The CDR3 covers 13 residues. Here the CDR3 DNA reads TGTGCCAGCAGCTTAGAACAGGACCACGAGCAGTACTTC. Translation: CASSLEQDHEQYF.

This rearrangement joins TRBV2 to TRBJ1-2, with 7 bases fitting TRBD1. Germline lookup yields CDR1 SNHLY and CDR2 FYNNEI. The CDR3 consists of 15 residues. After removal of 7 bases from V and 7 bases from J, the junction contained 15 bases not matched to a gene. The CDR3 bases are TGTGCCAGCACGAAGCGCCCGGACAGGAACGGTGGCTACACCTTC. It translates to CASTKRPDRNGGYTF.

Only a few counts were recorded for this clone. CDR3 in amino acids: CASSYTWTAYNEQFF. DNA of the CDR3: TGTGCCAGCAGCTACACCTGGACTGCCTACAATGAGCAGTTCTTC. This rearrangement joins TRBV6-5 to TRBJ2-1, with D possibly being TRBD2 (5 bases). Trimming removed 6 bases from V and 2 bases from J, with 14 bases in between. Germline V gene lookup returns CDR1 MNHEY and CDR2 SVGAGI. The CDR3 sequence is 15 residues long.

The chain recombines TRBV7-3 with TRBJ2-1, with 7 bases fitting TRBD2. CDR3 size: 13 residues. Germline values: CDR1 SGHTA, CDR2 FQGTGA. V dropped 8 bases and J dropped 6; count of bases not matched to a gene: 7. CDR3 sequence (DNA): TGTGCCAGCGCCAACACGGGGGGCAATGAGCAGTTCTTC. Protein: CASANTGGNEQFF.

The CDR3 sequence: CASSGSGGAGSSYEQYF. Here the CDR3 DNA reads TGTGCCAGCAGTGGCAGTGGGGGGGCCGGTAGCTCCTACGAGCAGTACTTC. The chain couples TRBV28 to TRBJ2-7, with D tentatively TRBD2 (7 bases). The germline V gene encodes CDR1 MDHEN and CDR2 SYDVKM. There are 17 residues in the CDR3. V was trimmed by 5 bases and J by 0 bases, leaving 20 bases between them.

This clone was counted only a few times. V gene TRBV27 combines with J gene TRBJ2-7; the match to TRBD1 covers 8 bases. The CDR3 extends over 15 amino acids. CDR1 MNHEY and CDR2 SMNVEV come from the germline V gene (reference sequence). V was clipped by 7 bases and J by 7 bases; unmatched bases: 15. CDR3 protein: CASTLSPTGAGEQYF. The CDR3 DNA is TGTGCCAGCACCTTATCCCCGACAGGGGCGGGGGAGCAGTACTTC.

The genes are TRBV27 and TRBJ2-3, with 15 bases that match TRBD2. V was pared by 5 bases and J by 5 bases, with 8 bases of the junction left unmatched. Germline V CDR1 and CDR2: MNHEY, SMNVEV (reference sequence). The CDR3 is made up of 17 amino acids. The CDR3 loop is CASSQWGTSGRKDTQYF. DNA for the CDR3: TGTGCCAGCAGTCAATGGGGGACTAGCGGGAGGAAAGATACGCAGTATTTT.

The chain uses TRBV9 and TRBJ2-3, with TRBD2 identical over 8 bases. The CDR3 consists of 17 residues. V lost 3 bases, J lost 1 base, and 10 bases stayed unmatched. Germline V gene data show CDR1 as SGDLS and CDR2 as YYNGEE. As DNA, the CDR3 is TGTGCCAGCAGCGCAGGCCCCTCCGGGGGGGGCACAGATACGCAGTATTTT. This gives the protein CASSAGPSGGGTDTQYF.